This T cell receptor beta chain was observed in a study of blood T cell repertoires in COVID-19 (dated by TCRdb to 2019 to 2021). For the study in its entirety: Samples covering the acute and convalescent phases of COVID-19 were provided by collaborators in the United States, Italy and Spain. Samples came from the ongoing ImmuneRACE study (first 160 participants) plus 1,254 subjects from 6 global collaborators. Where available, HLA class I and class II types were obtained from metadata supplied by the sample provider rather than from assay-based typing. Sample metadata almost always included a de-identified subject ID, COVID-19 status, age in years and sex. Deeply sampled blood TCRbeta repertoires from subjects exposed to, actively infected with, or recovered from COVID-19 were included in the dataset. The prospective study material was composed of cDNA or gDNA derived from T cells, B-cell-depleted T cells, or PBMCs. The repertoires were made available in a free public database intended to serve as a resource for research on the immune response to SARS-CoV-2. What the authors observed across the whole study: How much clinical and demographic metadata was included differed by source and by participant, and the metadata was provided uncurated.

There are 14 amino acids in the CDR3, from cysteine to phenylalanine inclusive. Only the CDR3 region is kept as DNA, spanning 42 bases read in frame from base 1. The germline V gene (reference sequence) sets CDR1 to LNHDA and CDR2 to SQIVND. The germline V and J ends show losses of 6 bases and 3 bases respectively, and no gene match explains 7 bases of the junction. TCRbeta CDR3 regions were amplified from genomic DNA using the immunoSEQ Assay, a bias-controlled multiplex PCR. Per the original workflow: The number of nucleated cells in each sample was estimated by amplification of reference gene primers within the assay. To quantify the absolute abundance of each unique TCRbeta CDR3 rearrangement, sequence reads were collapsed and filtered. For each sample, productive Simpson clonality was calculated as the square root of Simpson's diversity index over productive rearrangements. The source is immuneACCESS, and TCRdb retained only in-frame sequences with V and J called. Part of the clones is not carried over; for the studies checked, unresolved V genes explain less than half of this, and the remainder is unexplained. V, J and clone size derive from that table, while D and trimming were established from the DNA sequence. This sample lists approximately 92,000 clones; around 88% were detected once. The top ten clones comprise about 18% of the sample.

This clone came up a few times. Its antigen target is currently unknown. Base qualities were left out, and no much larger clone turns up one base away. One collaborating source in Seattle enrolled patients during active infection and followed them longitudinally through the course of disease. The collaborating institutions used their own protocols to collect whole blood in K2EDTA tubes. For TCRbeta analysis, collaborator samples were shipped as frozen whole blood, as isolated PBMCs, or as DNA extracted from either sample type. The chain employs TRBV19 and TRBJ2-5; TRBD1 matches 7 bases in the middle. Sequenced input: peripheral blood. The TCR sequence derives from a woman aged 55-70 years with COVID-19, enrolled during active disease. The sequenced DNA: TGTGCCAGTAGCCCCCCCCAGGGGGAAGAGACCCAGTACTTC. Its amino acids are CASSPPQGEETQYF.